This T cell receptor beta chain was captured in a study of neurological immune-mediated disorders. Overall study results and limits: The greatest TCR clonal expansion appeared in HTLV-1-associated myelopathy and the smallest, falling below healthy controls, in multiple sclerosis.

Volunteers from a blood bank in Maryland, USA, made up the healthy controls. Each sorted-subset library came from about a million CD4+ or CD8+ T cells. With 10-nucleotide random UMIs, 5'RACE was used to make the cDNA. From the 5' RACE reads, TCRdb called clonotypes with MiXCR, one entry per CDR3 protein. The repertoire includes some 38,000 distinct CDR3 sequences, 4% to 5.5% of them detected once, and about 10% sits in the top ten. This clonotype has a count of ten or more. As yet, its antigen is unknown. Trimming left V 4 bases short and J 0 bases short, with 7 bases between. This CDR3 region has 14 residues. CDR1 is DFQATT and CDR2 is SNEGSKA in the germline V gene (reference sequence).

The sequenced material came from CD4+ T cells from blood. The rearrangement uses TRBV20-1 and TRBJ2-6, with D perhaps TRBD1 (5 bases). This clonotype was sampled from a man between 18 and 29 years old in good health. The CDR3 is CSAIDSSGANVLTF. The CDR3 region has the DNA TGCAGTGCTATCGACAGCTCTGGGGCCAACGTCCTGACTTTC.